This is a list of T cell receptor beta chains from one sample in a study of shared clonotypes between healthy human individuals. Profiling relied on immunoSEQ multiplex PCR, and the TCRdb table lists in-frame clones only, not all of them. The repertoire holds millions of clones, with 85% to 95% as singletons. Sequencing was performed on naive CD4+ T cells sorted from blood. The receptors come from a man between 18 and 35 years old in good health. Each CDR3 is given with its conserved first and last residue. D genes are given only for firm matches. Rows may omit the clone size; those that give it use once, few, many or a size class.

J | size | D | V | CDR3 | DNA
TRBJ2-7 | - | - | TRBV5-1 | CASSLGGSVDEQYF | TGCGCCAGCAGCTTAGGCGGCTCTGTGGACGAGCAGTACTTC
TRBJ2-7 | - | - | TRBV21-1 | CASSISRLAGGTYEQYF | TGTGCCAGCAGCATTAGCCGACTAGCGGGGGGAACCTACGAGCAGTACTTC
TRBJ2-1 | - | - | TRBV6-5 | CASSGLGRPNEQFF | TGTGCCAGCAGTGGACTTGGCAGGCCGAATGAGCAGTTCTTC
TRBJ1-2 | - | - | TRBV6-1 | CASLTGGGGYTF | TGTGCCAGCTTAACCGGTGGAGGCGGCTACACCTTC
TRBJ2-7 | - | - | TRBV5-1 | CASSLEPAIKQYF | TGCGCCAGCAGCCTGGAACCGGCAATTAAGCAGTACTTC
TRBJ2-7 | - | - | TRBV7-2 | CASSLRGPGEQYF | TGTGCCAGCAGCTTACGGGGGCCGGGGGAGCAGTACTTC
TRBJ2-1 | - | TRBD2 | TRBV5-1 | CASSSLAGMNEQFF | TGCGCCAGCAGCTCGTTAGCGGGGATGAATGAGCAGTTCTTC
TRBJ2-7 | - | TRBD1 | TRBV10-3 | CAIRGQGTYEQYF | TGTGCCATCAGGGGACAGGGGACCTACGAGCAGTACTTC
TRBJ1-6 | - | TRBD1 | TRBV11-2 | CASSLVATGLPGTLHF | TGTGCCAGCAGCTTAGTCGCGACAGGGCTGCCTGGGACCCTCCACTTT
TRBJ2-1 | - | - | TRBV18 | CASSPGGTEYNEQFF | TGTGCCAGCTCACCAGGAGGGACAGAATACAATGAGCAGTTCTTC
TRBJ1-4 | - | - | TRBV5-4 | CASSSRSEGEKLFF | TGTGCCAGCAGCTCGCGGTCGGAGGGGGAAAAACTGTTTTTT
TRBJ2-5 | - | - | TRBV5-1 | CASSFNKETQYF | TGCGCCAGCAGCTTTAACAAAGAGACCCAGTACTTC
TRBJ1-1 | - | - | TRBV9 | CASSVSPRNTEAFF | TGTGCCAGCAGCGTTTCCCCCCGAAACACTGAAGCTTTCTTT
TRBJ2-4 | - | - | TRBV5-1 | CASSFRGDDKNIQYF | TGCGCCAGCAGCTTTAGGGGGGACGACAAAAACATTCAGTACTTC
TRBJ1-3 | - | - | TRBV2 | CASGGGLGNTIYF | TGTGCCAGCGGTGGAGGGTTGGGAAACACCATATATTTT
TRBJ2-7 | once | TRBD1 | TRBV5-1 | CASRQDRGYSYEQYF | TGCGCCAGCAGACAAGACAGGGGCTATTCCTACGAGCAGTACTTC
TRBJ1-5 | - | TRBD1 | TRBV7-9 | CASSFSGTGFLQPQHF | TGTGCCAGCAGCTTTTCCGGGACAGGCTTTCTTCAGCCCCAGCATTTT
TRBJ1-5 | - | TRBD1 | TRBV29-1 | CSVRQGSGNQPQHF | TGCAGCGTCCGACAGGGGTCAGGCAATCAGCCCCAGCATTTT
TRBJ1-6 | - | - | TRBV27 | CASRLTTSSSPLHF | TGTGCCAGCAGGTTAACAACATCGAGTTCACCCCTCCACTTT
TRBJ2-3 | - | - | TRBV9 | CASSVATGWLNTDTQYF | TGTGCCAGCAGCGTAGCTACGGGGTGGTTGAACACAGATACGCAGTATTTT
TRBJ1-4 | - | - | TRBV10-3 | CAIRQGMGEKLFF | TGTGCCATCAGGCAGGGTATGGGAGAAAAACTGTTTTTT
TRBJ2-7 | - | - | TRBV7-6 | CASSLSQGSSYEQYF | TGTGCCAGCAGCTTAAGTCAGGGAAGCTCCTACGAGCAGTACTTC
TRBJ2-2 | - | - | TRBV6-5 | CASSYLSGTGELFF | TGTGCCAGCAGTTACCTAAGCGGTACCGGGGAGCTGTTTTTT
TRBJ1-2 | - | - | TRBV25-1 | CASSEQGYNGYTF | TGTGCCAGCAGTGAACAGGGTTACAATGGCTACACCTTC
TRBJ1-2 | - | - | TRBV29-1 | CSVEQGGYTF | TGCAGCGTTGAACAGGGTGGCTACACCTTC
TRBJ2-3 | - | TRBD2 | TRBV30 | CAWGPPGLAGLTDTQYF | TGTGCCTGGGGACCTCCGGGACTAGCGGGGCTCACAGATACGCAGTATTTT
TRBJ1-5 | - | - | TRBV7-9 | CASSLDAGDNQPQHF | TGTGCCAGCAGCTTAGATGCAGGGGACAATCAGCCCCAGCATTTT